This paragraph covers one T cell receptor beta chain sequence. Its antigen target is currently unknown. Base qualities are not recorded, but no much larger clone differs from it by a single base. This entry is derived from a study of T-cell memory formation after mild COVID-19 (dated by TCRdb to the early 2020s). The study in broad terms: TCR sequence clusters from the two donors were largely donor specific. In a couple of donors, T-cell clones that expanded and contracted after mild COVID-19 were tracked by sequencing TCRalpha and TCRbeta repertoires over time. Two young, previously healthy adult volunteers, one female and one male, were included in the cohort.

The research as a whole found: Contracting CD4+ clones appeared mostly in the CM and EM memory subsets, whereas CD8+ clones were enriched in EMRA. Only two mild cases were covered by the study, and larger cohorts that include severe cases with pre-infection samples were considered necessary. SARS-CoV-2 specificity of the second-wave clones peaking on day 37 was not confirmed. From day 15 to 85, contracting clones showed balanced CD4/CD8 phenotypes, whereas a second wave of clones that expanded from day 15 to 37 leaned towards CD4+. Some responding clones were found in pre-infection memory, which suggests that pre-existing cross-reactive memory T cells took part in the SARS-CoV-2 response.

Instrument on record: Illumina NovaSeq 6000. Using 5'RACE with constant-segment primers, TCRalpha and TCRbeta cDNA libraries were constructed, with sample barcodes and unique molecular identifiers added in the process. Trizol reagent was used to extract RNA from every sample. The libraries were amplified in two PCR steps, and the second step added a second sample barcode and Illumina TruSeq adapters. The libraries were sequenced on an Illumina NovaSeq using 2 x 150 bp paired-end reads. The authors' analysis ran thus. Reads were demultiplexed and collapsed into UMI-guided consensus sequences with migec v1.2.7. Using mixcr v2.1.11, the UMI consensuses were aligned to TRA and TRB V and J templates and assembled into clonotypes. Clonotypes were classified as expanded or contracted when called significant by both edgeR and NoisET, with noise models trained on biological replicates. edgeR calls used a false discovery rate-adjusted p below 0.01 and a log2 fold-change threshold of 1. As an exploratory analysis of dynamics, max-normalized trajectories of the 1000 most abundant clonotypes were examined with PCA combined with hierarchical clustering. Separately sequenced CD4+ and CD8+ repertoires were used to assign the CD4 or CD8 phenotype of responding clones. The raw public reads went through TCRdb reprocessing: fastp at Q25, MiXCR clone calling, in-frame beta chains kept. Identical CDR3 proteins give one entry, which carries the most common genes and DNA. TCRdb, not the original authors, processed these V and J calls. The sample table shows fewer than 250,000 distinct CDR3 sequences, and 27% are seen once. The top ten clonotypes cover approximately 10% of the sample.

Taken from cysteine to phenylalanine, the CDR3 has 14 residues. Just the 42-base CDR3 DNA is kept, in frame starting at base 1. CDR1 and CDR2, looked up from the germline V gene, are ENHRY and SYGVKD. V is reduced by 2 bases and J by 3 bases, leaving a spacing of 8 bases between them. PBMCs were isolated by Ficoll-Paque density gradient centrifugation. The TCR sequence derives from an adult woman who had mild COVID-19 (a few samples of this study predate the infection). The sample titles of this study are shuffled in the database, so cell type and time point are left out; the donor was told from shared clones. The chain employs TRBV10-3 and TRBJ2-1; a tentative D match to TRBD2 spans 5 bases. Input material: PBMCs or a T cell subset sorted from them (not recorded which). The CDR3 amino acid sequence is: CAISETGIYNEQFF. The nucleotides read TGTGCCATCAGTGAGACCGGGATCTACAATGAGCAGTTCTTC.